Detailed here is one TCR beta chain. Using immunoSEQ multiplex PCR, the repertoire was profiled, and TCRdb retains in-frame clones only, with some absent. The sample contains approximately 40,000 clones, 75% to 90% of which appear only once. This record belongs to a study of blood T cell repertoires in COVID-19. The V and J ends lost 1 base and 1 base, in that order; junction bases with no gene match: 1. The germline gives CDR1 SNHLY, CDR2 FYNNEI. The CDR3 runs to 15 residues. The material sequenced was peripheral blood. This clonotype was obtained from a man in his 60s with active or convalescent COVID-19. The chain has TRBV2 and TRBJ2-1, with TRBD1 matching 7 bases. CDR3 coding DNA: TGTGCCAGCAGTGAAGTCAGGGGGTCCTACAATGAGCAGTTCTTC. Translating gives CASSEVRGSYNEQFF.